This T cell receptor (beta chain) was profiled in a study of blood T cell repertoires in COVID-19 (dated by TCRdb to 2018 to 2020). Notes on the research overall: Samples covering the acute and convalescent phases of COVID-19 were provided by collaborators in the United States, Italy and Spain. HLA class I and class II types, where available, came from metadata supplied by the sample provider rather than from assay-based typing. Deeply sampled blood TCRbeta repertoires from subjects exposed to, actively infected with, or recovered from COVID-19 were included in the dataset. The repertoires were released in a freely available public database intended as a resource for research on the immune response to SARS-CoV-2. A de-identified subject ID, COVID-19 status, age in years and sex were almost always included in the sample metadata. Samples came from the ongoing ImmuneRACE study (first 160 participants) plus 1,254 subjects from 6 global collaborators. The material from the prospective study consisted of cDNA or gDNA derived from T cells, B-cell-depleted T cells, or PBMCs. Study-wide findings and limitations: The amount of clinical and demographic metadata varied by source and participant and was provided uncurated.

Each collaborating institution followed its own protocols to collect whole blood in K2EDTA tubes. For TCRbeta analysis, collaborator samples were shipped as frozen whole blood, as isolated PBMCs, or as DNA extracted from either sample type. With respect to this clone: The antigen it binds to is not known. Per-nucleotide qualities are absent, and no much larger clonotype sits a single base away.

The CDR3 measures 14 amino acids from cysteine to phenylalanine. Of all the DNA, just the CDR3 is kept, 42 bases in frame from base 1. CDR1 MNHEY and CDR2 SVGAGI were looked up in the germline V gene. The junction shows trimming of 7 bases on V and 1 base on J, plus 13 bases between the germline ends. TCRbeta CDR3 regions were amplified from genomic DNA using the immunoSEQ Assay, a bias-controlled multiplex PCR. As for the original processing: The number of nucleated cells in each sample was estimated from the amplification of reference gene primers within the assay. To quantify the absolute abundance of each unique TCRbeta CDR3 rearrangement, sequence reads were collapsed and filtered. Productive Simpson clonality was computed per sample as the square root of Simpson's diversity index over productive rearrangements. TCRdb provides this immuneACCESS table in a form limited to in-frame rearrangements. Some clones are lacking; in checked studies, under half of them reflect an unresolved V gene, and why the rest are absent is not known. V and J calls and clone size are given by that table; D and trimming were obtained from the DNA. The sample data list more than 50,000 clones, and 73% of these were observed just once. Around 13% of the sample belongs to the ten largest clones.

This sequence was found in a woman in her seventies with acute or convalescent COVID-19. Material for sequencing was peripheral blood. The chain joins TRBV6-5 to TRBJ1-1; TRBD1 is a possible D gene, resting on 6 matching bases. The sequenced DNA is TGTGCCAGCACCTCGCCAGGGGCGAACACTGAAGCTTTCTTT. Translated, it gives CASTSPGANTEAFF.